This T cell receptor beta chain was sequenced during a study of cytomegalovirus exposure and HLA in healthy donors. The CDR3 is 13 amino acids. V was clipped by 0 bases and J by 1 base, with 5 bases between them. Germline assignment: CDR1 SGDLS and CDR2 YYNGEE. With 60 Vbeta and 13 Jbeta primers, the PCR was carried out. TCRdb's copy holds only in-frame clones and misses some; the assay was immunoSEQ multiplex PCR. Of around 130,000 clones in the sample, roughly 82% were seen once. The specimen was PBMCs. The sequence was obtained from a woman between 40 and 55 years old in good health and CMV-seropositive. The chain joins TRBV9 to TRBJ2-7; D is undetermined. The CDR3 nucleotides are TGTGCCAGCAGCGTAGAGCCATCCTACGAGCAGTACTTC. The encoded protein is CASSVEPSYEQYF.